One and the same sample provided the 14 T cell receptor beta chains below, sequenced in a study of response to subunit inactivated influenza vaccine. MiXCR, run by TCRdb on the RT-PCR reads, gives a single entry per CDR3 protein. This sample has about 540,000 distinct CDR3 sequences, with around a quarter found just once. In addition, the sample was reused for a study of T cells expressing NK-cell markers. This second study notes: UMI-tagged 5'RACE template switching yielded the TCR beta cDNA.

Here the sequenced sample was CD4+ T cells sorted from PBMCs, taken 11 to 12 days after vaccination. Receptors were obtained from a man aged 50 to 59 who received an inactivated influenza vaccine.

This clonotype has a count of ten or more. J is TRBJ2-1 and V is TRBV29-1, with 8 bases aligning to TRBD2. CDR3 length: 15 amino acids. J lost 6 bases, V lost 3 bases, and 10 bases had no gene match. Germline loops: CDR1 SQVTM, CDR2 ANQGSEA. CDR3 sequence reads: CSVDPERENGNEQFF. In DNA form, the CDR3 reads TGCAGCGTTGACCCAGAGCGGGAGAATGGCAATGAGCAGTTCTTC.

The sample holds many counts of this clonotype. Here the CDR3 DNA reads TGTGCCACCAGCGCTCGGGACAGGGTTTACAATGAGCAGTTCTTC. It translates to CATSARDRVYNEQFF. The J gene is TRBJ2-1, the V gene TRBV24-1; 9 bases agree with TRBD1. This CDR3 is 15 amino acids long. Germline V gives CDR1 KGHDR, CDR2 SFDVKD. J lost 4 bases, V lost 7 bases, and 7 bases had no gene match.

The chain uses TRBV20-1 and TRBJ1-6; 8 bases map to TRBD1. The length of the CDR3 is 15 residues. Germline assignment: CDR1 DFQATT and CDR2 SNEGSKA (reference sequence). The trim removed 0 bases at V and 10 bases at J, leaving 8 bases unmatched. The CDR3 DNA reads as TGCAGTGCTAGAGACCCCAGGGGGCAGGAATCACCCCTCCACTTT. Translating gives CSARDPRGQESPLHF.

This clonotype was detected a few times. The V gene is TRBV3-1, the J gene TRBJ1-1; D call uncertain. The CDR3 runs to 14 residues. V gave up 4 bases and J gave up 1 base, with 10 bases separating them. Germline CDR1 is LGHDT and CDR2 is YNNKEL (reference sequence). CDR3 DNA sequence: TGTGCCAGCAGCCCGACCGGGTGGAACACTGAAGCTTTCTTT. This translates into CASSPTGWNTEAFF.

This clonotype was found a few times. The rearrangement uses TRBV20-1 and TRBJ1-6; no clear D. Trimming removed 3 bases from V and 1 base from J, with 13 bases in between. CDR1 is DFQATT, CDR2 SNEGSKA, per germline (reference sequence). This CDR3 spans 16 amino acids. CDR3 sequence (DNA): TGCAGTGCTAGTTCGGGGTTGTTTTCCTATAATTCACCCCTCCACTTT. This sequence encodes CSASSGLFSYNSPLHF.

This clonotype occurred a few times. The chain employs TRBV27 and TRBJ2-7, with 7 bases matching TRBD1. The CDR3 has 13 amino acids. V shed 6 bases and J 6 bases; nucleotides not matched to a gene: 8. Germline lookup yields CDR1 MNHEY and CDR2 SMNVEV (reference sequence). The DNA of the CDR3 is TGTGCCAGCAGGCGTACAGGGGCGGTCGAGCAGTACTTC. Its protein product is CASRRTGAVEQYF.

This clonotype was picked up many times. V and J are TRBV6-2 or TRBV6-3 and TRBJ1-1; 9 bases fit TRBD1. With V trimmed by 6 bases and J by 3 bases, 11 bases remained unmatched. CDR1 MNHEY and CDR2 SVGEGT come from the germline V gene. This CDR3 has 16 residues. The CDR3 DNA sequence: TGTGCCAGCAGCTACGAGACAGGGGGGGCGGACACTGAAGCTTTCTTT. Residues: CASSYETGGADTEAFF.

This clonotype was seen only a few times. This rearrangement joins TRBV7-2 to TRBJ1-2; no firm D call. In germline, CDR1 is SGHTA, CDR2 FQGNSA. This CDR3 has 15 amino acids. V was clipped by 5 bases and J by 4 bases, with 17 bases between them. CDR3 coding DNA: TGTGCCAGCAGCCCCCGGATAGCAGTTAGCTATGGCTACACCTTC. Translation gives CASSPRIAVSYGYTF.

This clonotype turned up a few times. The chain links TRBV6-1 to TRBJ2-7, with 11 bases that match TRBD2. This CDR3 comprises 15 residues. After removal of 5 bases from V and 4 bases from J, the junction contained 7 bases not matched to a gene. CDR1 is MNHNS, CDR2 SASEGT, per germline. The CDR3 here is CASSPIAGGLYEQYF. In DNA, the CDR3 is TGTGCCAGCAGTCCCATAGCGGGGGGGCTGTACGAGCAGTACTTC.

This clonotype was seen more than once but under ten times. V and J are TRBV12-3 or TRBV12-4 and TRBJ1-1, with TRBD1 matching over 10 bases. This CDR3 comprises 15 residues. J gave up 4 bases and V 5 bases, and 7 bases lay outside the gene matches. The CDR3 here is CASSHYRDRGTEAFF. In DNA form, the CDR3 reads TGTGCCAGCAGTCACTACCGGGACAGGGGCACTGAAGCTTTCTTT.

The chain links TRBV29-1 to TRBJ1-1; D ambiguous. Germline V CDR1 and CDR2: SQVTM, ANQGSEA. This CDR3 is built from 13 residues. V was shortened by 5 bases and J by 1 base, with 11 bases between the two germline ends. The CDR3 is CSVMAGQNTEAFF. The CDR3 coding sequence is TGCAGCGTTATGGCCGGGCAGAACACTGAAGCTTTCTTT. Supplemented by reference TRBV29-1 and TRBJ1-1, the full variable domain reads SAVISQKPSRDICQRGTSLTIQCQVDSQVTMMFWYRQQPGQSLTLIATANQGSEATYESGFVIDKFPISRPNLTFSTLTVSNMSPEDSSIYLCSVMAGQNTEAFFGQGTRLTVV.

This clonotype was detected a few times. The rearrangement joins TRBV7-2 to TRBJ1-5; possibly TRBD1 for D (5 bases). Germline CDR1 and CDR2: SGHTA and FQGNSA. The CDR3 contains 13 residues. The V end was cut by 5 bases, the J end by 6 bases, with 11 bases between. The CDR3 protein is CASSRTLSQPQHF. The CDR3 DNA follows: TGTGCCAGCAGCCGGACATTGAGTCAGCCCCAGCATTTT.

This clonotype showed up just a few times. The V call is TRBV30, the J call TRBJ1-5; perhaps TRBD1 as D (5 bases). Germline V lookup: CDR1 GTSNPN, CDR2 SVGIG (reference sequence). The CDR3 loop spans 13 amino acids. Trimming stripped 2 bases from V and 5 bases from J, with 10 bases between. The CDR3 loop reads CAWSLGTDQPQHF. The CDR3 region has the DNA TGTGCCTGGAGTTTGGGGACTGATCAGCCCCAGCATTTT.

V and J are TRBV6-2 or TRBV6-3 and TRBJ2-3; 7 nucleotides line up with TRBD2. Germline values: CDR1 MNHEY, CDR2 SVGEGT. The CDR3 totals 15 residues. The V segment lost 2 bases and the J segment 1 base; nucleotides outside the gene matches: 3. The CDR3 loop reads CASSYAGEGTDTQYF. CDR3 in DNA: TGTGCCAGCAGTTACGCGGGAGAGGGCACAGATACGCAGTATTTT.